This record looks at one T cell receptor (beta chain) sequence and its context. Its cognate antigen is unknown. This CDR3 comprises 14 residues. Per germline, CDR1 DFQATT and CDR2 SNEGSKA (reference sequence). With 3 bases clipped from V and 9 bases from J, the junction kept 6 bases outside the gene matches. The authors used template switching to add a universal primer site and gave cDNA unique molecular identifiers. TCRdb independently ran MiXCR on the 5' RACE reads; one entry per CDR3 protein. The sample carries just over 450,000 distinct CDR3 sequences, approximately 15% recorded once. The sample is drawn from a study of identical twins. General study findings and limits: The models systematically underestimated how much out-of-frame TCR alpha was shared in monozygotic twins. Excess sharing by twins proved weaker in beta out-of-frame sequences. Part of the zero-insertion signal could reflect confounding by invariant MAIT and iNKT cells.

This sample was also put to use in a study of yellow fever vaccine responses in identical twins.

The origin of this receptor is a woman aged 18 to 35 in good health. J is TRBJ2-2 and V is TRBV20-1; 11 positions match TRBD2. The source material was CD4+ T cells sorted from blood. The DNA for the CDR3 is TGCAGTGCTAGTCAGACTAGCGGGATCAGGGAGCTGTTTTTT. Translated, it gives CSASQTSGIRELFF.